What follows describes a single T cell receptor beta chain. Assay used: immunoSEQ multiplex PCR; TCRdb lists only in-frame clones, some missing. The sample shows some 120,000 clones, approximately 87% of them seen only once. This entry comes from a study of blood T cell repertoires in COVID-19. Across the study: PBMCs, B-cell-depleted T cells, or T cells were the source of the cDNA or gDNA that made up the material.

Trimming cost V 0 bases and J 7 bases; bases outside gene matches: 9. The CDR3 has 16 amino acids. CDR1 LGHDT and CDR2 YNNKEL come from the germline V gene (reference sequence). Sequencing used peripheral blood. The chain is built from TRBV3-1 (or the pseudogene TRBV3-2) and TRBJ2-1; TRBD2 aligns across 7 bases. The sequence derives from a man aged 25 to 45 with acute or convalescent COVID-19. This CDR3 reads CASSQDWGEGHNEQFF. In nucleotides, the CDR3 is TGTGCCAGCAGCCAAGATTGGGGGGAGGGCCATAATGAGCAGTTCTTC.